This passage covers 25 T cell receptor beta chains from one sample sequenced in a study of tissue T cells after allogeneic stem cell transplantation. Repertoires were generated with immunoSEQ multiplex PCR, while TCRdb's copy carries only in-frame clones and drops some. The top ten hold 23% of the sample, which has 1,900 or so clones, around 42% seen once. Regarding time point: mouse harvest day 14 after allogeneic transplant. Mouse grafts combined 10^7 T-cell-depleted bone marrow cells with 10^6 splenic CD5+ T cells. Sequenced input: lymph node tissue. The receptors shown here come from a female BALB/c mouse given C57BL/6 T cells with graft-versus-host disease after an allogeneic hematopoietic cell transplant.

This clone was seen only a few times. The genes are named according to mouse. The part of the CDR3 DNA that was read is TGTGCCAGCAGTCTGGCTGAGCAGTTC. Protein sequence: CASSLAEQF. The full CDR3 protein reads CASSLAEQFF. The V and J genes are TRBV26 and TRBJ2-1; D is uncertain. The read terminates 1 residue before the CDR3 end, so the remaining end is supplied by the germline J gene. Germline V lookup: CDR1 KGHPV, CDR2 FQNQEV (reference sequence). V was trimmed by 2 bases and J by 7 bases, leaving 0 bases between them. The CDR3 is 10 residues long.

Only a few counts were recorded for this clone. The gene symbols are mouse symbols. This CDR3 reads CASKRLGGTNTGQLYF. CDR3 bases read: TGTGCCAGCAAGAGGCTGGGGGGGACAAACACCGGGCAGCTCTAC. The chain is built from TRBV4 and TRBJ2-2; TRBD2 matches at 9 bases. Coverage ceases 1 residue before the CDR3 finishes, and the germline J gene fills in the end. This CDR3 region has 16 residues. The J segment lost 0 bases and the V segment lost 7 bases, leaving 6 bases of the junction unmatched. Germline V lookup: CDR1 LGHDT, CDR2 YNNKQL (reference sequence).

Note on this clone: Genes here carry mouse names. The CDR3 end lies 1 residue beyond the end of the read and is filled in from the germline J gene. V gene TRBV12-2 combines with J gene TRBJ2-5; 7 nucleotides match TRBD2. Germline lookup yields CDR1 SGHLS and CDR2 HYDKME. V lost 4 bases to trimming and J lost 3 bases; unmatched junction nucleotides: 6. This CDR3 has 14 residues. The part of the CDR3 DNA that was read is TGTGCCAGCTCCCGGACTGGAGGTCAAGACACCCAGTAC. It encodes CASSRTGGQDTQY. The entire CDR3 protein is CASSRTGGQDTQYF.

Points on this clone: Each gene name is a mouse one. Sequencing ends 1 residue short of the CDR3 end; the germline J gene provides the rest. The rearrangement joins TRBV26 to TRBJ2-1; TRBD1 is a possible D gene (5 bases). V lost 4 bases and J 1 base, leaving 5 bases between the germline ends. Germline V gives CDR1 KGHPV, CDR2 FQNQEV (reference sequence). The CDR3 contains 13 residues. CDR3 DNA (partial): TGTGCCAGCAGTCAGGGGAACTATGCTGAGCAGTTC. This codes for CASSQGNYAEQF. The whole CDR3 protein reads CASSQGNYAEQFF.

This clone was counted between two and nine times. The genes and germline here are from mouse. The observed sequence ends 1 residue before the CDR3 terminus, with the missing tail filled in from the germline J gene. The rearrangement uses TRBV13-2 and TRBJ2-5, with 10 bases that match TRBD2. The V gene end was trimmed by 1 base and the J gene end by 4 bases; junction bases not matched to a gene: 3. Germline V gene sequence: CDR1 NNHNN, CDR2 SYGAGS (reference sequence). There are 15 residues in the CDR3. CDR3 DNA (partial): TGTGCCAGCGGTGATAACTGGGGGGGGGAAGACACCCAGTAC. Translated, it gives CASGDNWGGEDTQY. The CDR3, in full, reads CASGDNWGGEDTQYF.

Turning to this clone: Gene names refer to mouse genes. The CDR3 end falls 1 residue outside the read, so it is completed with the germline J gene. The chain couples TRBV13-1 to TRBJ2-4; possibly TRBD2 for D (6 bases). V gave up 3 bases and J gave up 2 bases, with 7 bases separating them. The CDR3 contains 13 residues. Germline values: CDR1 NSHNY, CDR2 SYGAGN. The CDR3 loop is CASSAGLQNTLYF. The CDR3 DNA, read in part, is TGTGCCAGCAGTGCGGGACTTCAAAACACCTTGTAC.

In the case of this clone: The gene symbols are mouse symbols. Read data end 1 residue before the CDR3 end; the end is taken from the germline J gene. The J gene is TRBJ1-1, the V gene TRBV26; D call uncertain. Deletions cut 1 base from V and 8 bases from J, with 8 bases between. Germline V CDR1 and CDR2: KGHPV, FQNQEV (reference sequence). This CDR3 is 12 amino acids long. CDR3 protein: CASSLFYGEVFF. The sequenced part of the CDR3 DNA is TGTGCCAGCAGTCTGTTTTATGGGGAAGTCTTC.

This clone was seen a few times. Genes here carry mouse names. The sequence runs out 1 residue before the end of the CDR3; the remainder is reconstructed from the germline J gene. The genes are TRBV5 and TRBJ2-7, with 7 bases aligning to TRBD2. V was clipped by 0 bases and J by 4 bases; unmatched bases: 3. CDR3 length equals 14 residues. Germline V gene data show CDR1 as LGHNA and CDR2 as YNLKQL (reference sequence). The covered CDR3 bases are TGTGCCAGCAGCCAAGAGCTGGGGGAGTATGAACAGTAC. It translates to CASSQELGEYEQY. The full-length CDR3 reads as CASSQELGEYEQYF.

Comment on this clone: The gene symbols are mouse symbols. The sequence runs out 1 residue before the end of the CDR3; the remainder is reconstructed from the germline J gene. The chain combines TRBV12-1 with TRBJ2-7; maybe TRBD1 (5 bases). Germline loops: CDR1 SGHSN, CDR2 HYEKVE. The V gene lost 4 bases and the J gene lost 3 bases, with 9 bases spanning the gap. The CDR3 sequence is 12 residues long. The CDR3 reads CASSQGLYEQYF. The CDR3 bases that were read are TGTGCCAGCTCCCAGGGTCTCTATGAACAGTAC.

The table lists this clone with a few counts. The genes and germline here are from mouse. The read terminates 1 residue ahead of where the CDR3 ends, so the germline J gene completes it. V and J are TRBV17 and TRBJ1-3; TRBD1 aligns across 10 bases. Germline values: CDR1 MNHDT, CDR2 YYDKIL. J gave up 1 base and V 3 bases, and 0 bases lay outside the gene matches. The CDR3 consists of 15 residues. The covered CDR3 bases are TGTGCTAGCAGTAGGACAGGGGGCTCTGGAAATACGCTCTAT. Its translation is CASSRTGGSGNTLY. The full-length CDR3 reads as CASSRTGGSGNTLYF.

As concerns this clone: All gene names here are mouse names. Different DNA sequences within this sample yield the same CDR3. CDR3 DNA, as far as it was read: TGTGCCCGCGGTGGGGGGGGCACCTCCTATGAACAGTAC. Its protein product is CARGGGGTSYEQY. The whole CDR3 is CARGGGGTSYEQYF. This chain uses TRBV13-3 with TRBJ2-7; 8 nucleotides line up with TRBD2. The sequence runs out 1 residue before the end of the CDR3; the remainder is reconstructed from the germline J gene. The CDR3 is made up of 14 amino acids. CDR1 is NNHDY, CDR2 SYVADS, per germline. The V gene end was trimmed by 10 bases and the J gene end by 0 bases; junction bases not matched to a gene: 9.

This clone was found a few times. Gene names follow the mouse nomenclature. The sequence runs out 1 residue before the end of the CDR3; the remainder is reconstructed from the germline J gene. This sequence joins TRBV12-1 and TRBJ1-3; tentative D call: TRBD1 (5 bases). This CDR3 contains 15 residues. The germline V and J ends were trimmed by 3 bases and 0 bases, with 11 bases remaining between them. Germline V gives CDR1 SGHSN, CDR2 HYEKVE. CDR3 sequence reads: CASSSTENSGNTLYF. The sequenced CDR3 bases are TGTGCCAGCTCTTCGACAGAAAATTCTGGAAATACGCTCTAT.

Details on this clone: Gene names are mouse gene names. The read terminates 1 residue ahead of where the CDR3 ends, so the germline J gene completes it. The V call is TRBV1, the J call TRBJ2-7, with TRBD1 identical over 12 bases. Germline CDR1 NSQYPW, CDR2 LRSPGD (reference sequence). The CDR3 spans 14 residues. V shed 3 bases and J 6 bases; nucleotides not matched to a gene: 3. Partial CDR3 DNA: TGCACCTGCAGTGCCCGGGACAGGGGGCTTGAACAGTAC. Its protein product is CTCSARDRGLEQY. The CDR3 reads in full as CTCSARDRGLEQYF.

Relative to its sample, this clone is large (0.1 to 1%). Here the gene names and germline are mouse. The read terminates 1 residue ahead of where the CDR3 ends, so the germline J gene completes it. The chain combines TRBV13-2 with TRBJ1-4; tentatively, D is TRBD1 (6 bases). Trimming pared 3 bases from V and 3 bases from J, leaving 9 bases between. This CDR3 has 14 amino acids. The V gene's germline CDR1 is NNHNN and CDR2 SYGAGS (reference sequence). Partial CDR3 DNA: TGTGCCAGCGGTGGCAGGGGCGCCAACGAAAGATTATTT. Translated: CASGGRGANERLF. The complete CDR3 reads CASGGRGANERLFF.

Comment on this clone: Mouse germline and gene names are used. The CDR3 end is not reached by the read, which stops 1 residue before it; the germline J gene fills it in. This chain connects TRBV16 to TRBJ2-5, with D unresolved. The CDR3 contains 14 residues. Germline V gives CDR1 SGHSA, CDR2 FRNQAP. Trimming took off 0 bases at V and 1 base at J, with 5 bases between the two ends. This CDR3 is CASSLEGYQDTQYF. The CDR3 bases that were read are TGTGCAAGCAGCTTAGAGGGGTACCAAGACACCCAGTAC.

In its sample, this clone was seen a few times. Gene names and germline refer to mouse. The CDR3 end is not reached by the read, which stops 1 residue before it; the germline J gene fills it in. The J gene is TRBJ2-5, the V gene TRBV24, with TRBD2 identical over 8 bases. Germline values: CDR1 KGHTA, CDR2 FRNEEI. V trimming: 0 bases; J trimming: 2 bases; junction bases outside the gene matches: 10. This CDR3 is 18 amino acids long. The sequenced CDR3 bases are TGTGCCAGCAGTCTGTATAGGAGCTGGGGGGCTGGCCAAGACACCCAGTAC. Encoded protein: CASSLYRSWGAGQDTQY. The whole CDR3 is CASSLYRSWGAGQDTQYF.

This clone was counted only a few times. These gene names are mouse names. Read coverage stops 1 residue before the CDR3 terminus; the germline J gene supplies the remainder. The rearrangement links TRBV26 to TRBJ1-3; perhaps TRBD1 as D (5 bases). The CDR3 is 16 residues long. V dropped 3 bases and J dropped 0 bases, with 12 bases sitting between them. Germline-derived CDR1 and CDR2 are KGHPV and FQNQEV (reference sequence). CDR3 protein: CASSLPGRYSGNTLYF. Partial CDR3 DNA: TGTGCCAGCAGTCTTCCGGGACGATATTCTGGAAATACGCTCTAT.

As regards this clone: Mouse germline and gene names are used. The read ends 1 residue early relative to the CDR3; the germline J gene fills the gap. The chain joins TRBV3 to TRBJ2-3; 8 nucleotides agree with TRBD1. After removal of 2 bases from V and 0 bases from J, the junction contained 1 base not matched to a gene. CDR1 is SNHLY and CDR2 is FYNGKV in the germline V gene (reference sequence). This CDR3 is built from 15 residues. The chain's CDR3 is CASSLQGASAETLYF. The DNA read from the CDR3 is TGTGCCAGCAGCTTACAGGGGGCGAGTGCAGAAACGCTGTAT. The full variable domain, rest sourced from reference TRBV3 and TRBJ2-3, is GPKVLQIPSHQIIDMGQMVTLNCDPVSNHLYFYWYKQILGQQMEFLVNFYNGKVMEKSKLFKDQFSVERPDGSYFTLKIQPTALEDSAVYFCASSLQGASAETLYFGSGTRLTVL.

Concerning this clone: Genes here carry mouse names. Coverage ceases 1 residue before the CDR3 finishes, and the germline J gene fills in the end. The rearrangement joins TRBV3 to TRBJ2-1; 11 nucleotides agree with TRBD2. The CDR3 extends over 15 amino acids. From germline, CDR1 is SNHLY and CDR2 FYNGKV (reference sequence). The J segment lost 7 bases and the V segment lost 5 bases, leaving 7 bases of the junction unmatched. CDR3 residues: CASSPDWGGRAEQFF. The covered CDR3 bases are TGTGCCAGCAGCCCCGACTGGGGGGGAAGGGCTGAGCAGTTC.

Comment on this clone: This clone may be a read error of a much larger clone one base away. The gene symbols are mouse symbols. The CDR3 is cut off 1 residue early in the read; its end comes from the germline J gene. The V call is TRBV13-1, the J call TRBJ2-7; perhaps TRBD2 as D (7 bases). V was pared by 0 bases and J by 2 bases, with 9 bases between. This CDR3 has 14 amino acids. CDR1 and CDR2 (germline): NSHNY, SYGAGN. CDR3 region: CASSDVGGPYEQYF. The sequenced CDR3 bases are TGTGCCAGCAGTGATGTGGGGGGCCCCTATGAACAGTAC.

By proportion, this clone is large. Gene and germline names: mouse. The read ends 1 residue before the CDR3 terminus; that terminus is restored from the germline J gene. This chain joins TRBV12-1 and TRBJ2-4, with 8 bases fitting TRBD1. This CDR3 is 13 amino acids long. The V segment lost 2 bases and the J segment 4 bases; nucleotides outside the gene matches: 1. Germline assignment: CDR1 SGHSN and CDR2 HYEKVE. The CDR3 reads CASSHRGENTLYF. The part of the CDR3 DNA that was read is TGTGCCAGCTCTCACAGGGGGGAAAACACCTTGTAC. Complete variable domain (other parts from reference TRBV12-1 and TRBJ2-4): DSGVVQSPRHIIKEKGGRSVLTCIPISGHSNVVWYQQTLGKELKFLIQHYEKVERDKGFLPSRFSVQQFDDYHSEMNMSALELEDSAMYFCASSHRGENTLYFGAGTRLSVL.

A remark on this clone: The germline and genes are mouse ones. The CDR3 sequence: CASSQGQGGTEVFF. The sequenced CDR3 bases are TGTGCCAGCAGCCAAGGACAGGGCGGCACAGAAGTCTTC. V gene TRBV2 combines with J gene TRBJ1-1; TRBD1 agrees at 7 bases. The CDR3 goes on 1 residue after the read ends, and that part is filled in from the germline J gene. Germline V gene sequence: CDR1 LGHNA, CDR2 YSYQKL. V dropped 1 base and J dropped 4; count of bases not matched to a gene: 3. The CDR3 sequence is 14 residues long.

Worth noting for this clone: Gene names are mouse gene names. The read gets to within 1 residue of the CDR3 end, and the germline J gene fills in the rest. The chain links TRBV29 to TRBJ1-3; D gene uncertain. V was pared by 5 bases and J by 0 bases, with 8 bases between. CDR1 and CDR2 (germline): MSHET, SYDVDS. The CDR3 loop spans 14 amino acids. The part of the CDR3 DNA that was read is TGTGCTAGCAGTCCAGACAATTCTGGAAATACGCTCTAT. It yields the protein CASSPDNSGNTLY. The entire CDR3 sequence reads CASSPDNSGNTLYF.

This clone was seen a few times. Mouse names are used for the genes. The CDR3 end is not reached by the read, which stops 1 residue before it; the germline J gene fills it in. The chain is built from TRBV2 and TRBJ1-4; D unclear. V was clipped by 0 bases and J by 4 bases, with 6 bases between them. The V gene's germline CDR1 is LGHNA and CDR2 YSYQKL. CDR3 length equals 14 residues. The CDR3 sequence is CASSQDRNNERLFF. The part of the CDR3 DNA that was read is TGTGCCAGCAGCCAAGATCGCAACAACGAAAGATTATTT.

About this clone itself: Any gene name here is a mouse gene name. The CDR3 extends 1 residue past the end of the read, so its final part is completed from the germline J gene. The V and J genes are TRBV20 and TRBJ2-3; 9 positions agree with TRBD1. Germline V gene lookup returns CDR1 GFQATS and CDR2 STVNSAI. V was clipped by 5 bases and J by 2 bases; unmatched bases: 2. The CDR3 contains 13 residues. This CDR3 is CGARQGVAETLYF. The CDR3 DNA, read in part, is TGTGGTGCTCGACAGGGGGTTGCAGAAACGCTGTAT.